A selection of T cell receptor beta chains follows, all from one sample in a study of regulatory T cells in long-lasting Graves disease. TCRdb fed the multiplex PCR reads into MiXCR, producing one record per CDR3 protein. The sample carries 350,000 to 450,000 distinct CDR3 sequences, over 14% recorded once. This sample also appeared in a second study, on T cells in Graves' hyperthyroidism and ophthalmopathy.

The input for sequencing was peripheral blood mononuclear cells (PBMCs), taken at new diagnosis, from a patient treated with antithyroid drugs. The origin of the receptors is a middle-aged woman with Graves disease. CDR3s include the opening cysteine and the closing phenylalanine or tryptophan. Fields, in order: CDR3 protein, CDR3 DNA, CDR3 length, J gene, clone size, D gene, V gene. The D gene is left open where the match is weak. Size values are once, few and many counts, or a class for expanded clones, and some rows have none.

CSVSAGNTGELFF | TGCAGCGTTTCCGCAGGGAACACCGGGGAGCTGTTTTTT | 13 | TRBJ2-2 | . | . | TRBV29-1
CSARCLGDGGGETQYF | TGCAGTGCTAGATGTCTTGGGGACGGAGGGGGAGAGACCCAGTACTTC | 16 | TRBJ2-5 | many | . | TRBV20-1
CASSLGGTWATSYNEQFF | TGTGCCAGCAGCTTAGGGGGTACGTGGGCTACCTCCTACAATGAGCAGTTCTTC | 18 | TRBJ2-1 | many | . | TRBV11-2
CAWSPLGLAGHTGELFF | TGTGCCTGGAGTCCACTGGGACTAGCGGGACACACCGGGGAGCTGTTTTTT | 17 | TRBJ2-2 | few | TRBD2 | TRBV30
CASSFRGEYGTDTQYF | TGTGCCAGCAGTTTCCGTGGAGAATACGGCACAGATACGCAGTATTTT | 16 | TRBJ2-3 | many | . | TRBV27
CASSRQGGDEQFF | TGTGCCAGCAGTCGACAGGGAGGCGATGAGCAGTTCTTC | 13 | TRBJ2-1 | many | . | TRBV6-2/TRBV6-3
CATSRDKRDSYNEQFF | TGTGCCACCAGCAGGGATAAGCGGGACTCCTACAATGAGCAGTTCTTC | 16 | TRBJ2-1 | . | TRBD2 | TRBV15
CASSLEVTLGYEQYF | TGTGCCAGCAGCTTAGAGGTTACGCTTGGCTACGAGCAGTACTTC | 15 | TRBJ2-7 | many | . | TRBV11-2
CSVIGPNTEAFF | TGCAGCGTTATCGGACCGAACACTGAAGCTTTCTTT | 12 | TRBJ1-1 | many | . | TRBV29-1
CASSTAGTRDNEQFF | TGTGCCAGCAGTACCGCCGGGACTAGGGACAATGAGCAGTTCTTC | 15 | TRBJ2-1 | few | TRBD2 | TRBV6-2/TRBV6-3
CASSFLAGGPFYEQYF | TGTGCCAGCAGTTTTCTGGCGGGAGGGCCGTTCTACGAGCAGTACTTC | 16 | TRBJ2-7 | many | TRBD2 | TRBV28
CASRKDPSNEQFF | TGTGCCAGCCGAAAAGACCCCTCGAATGAGCAGTTCTTC | 13 | TRBJ2-1 | . | . | TRBV28
CASTPQRVRSGDEQFF | TGTGCCAGCACGCCACAGAGGGTGAGGAGCGGAGATGAGCAGTTCTTC | 16 | TRBJ2-1 | many | . | TRBV7-9
CASSAQGAWTGELFF | TGTGCCAGCAGCGCGCAGGGGGCGTGGACCGGGGAGCTGTTTTTT | 15 | TRBJ2-2 | . | TRBD1 | TRBV7-6
CASSASRNTGELFF | TGTGCCAGCAGTGCTAGCAGGAACACCGGGGAGCTGTTTTTT | 14 | TRBJ2-2 | few | . | TRBV2
CASSRTLEGTSPLHF | TGCGCCAGCAGCCGAACTTTGGAGGGTACTTCACCCCTCCACTTT | 15 | TRBJ1-6 | many | . | TRBV4-1
CASSLDPGAANTEAFF | TGTGCCAGCAGCTTAGACCCAGGGGCCGCGAACACTGAAGCTTTCTTT | 16 | TRBJ1-1 | many | . | TRBV7-8
CATRDREGQVRQFF | TGTGCCACCCGAGACCGGGAGGGCCAGGTACGGCAGTTCTTC | 14 | TRBJ2-1 | many | TRBD2 | TRBV28
CASSLSSNPLSSYEQYF | TGTGCCAGCAGTTTATCGAGTAACCCTTTAAGCTCCTACGAGCAGTACTTC | 17 | TRBJ2-7 | many | . | TRBV27
CASSLTASSYEQYF | TGTGCCAGCAGCTTAACGGCTAGCTCCTACGAGCAGTACTTC | 14 | TRBJ2-7 | many | . | TRBV7-3
CASSLAGRGVYEQYF | TGTGCCAGCAGCTTAGCGGGGCGAGGGGTTTACGAGCAGTACTTC | 15 | TRBJ2-7 | many | . | TRBV11-2
CASSHQPDTEAFF | TGTGCCAGCAGCCACCAACCGGACACTGAAGCTTTCTTT | 13 | TRBJ1-1 | many | . | TRBV13
CASSFGPPRGPSYNEQFF | TGTGCCAGCAGTTTCGGGCCCCCCAGGGGGCCCTCCTACAATGAGCAGTTCTTC | 18 | TRBJ2-1 | few | TRBD1 | TRBV12-3/TRBV12-4
CSARESGTPKGTQYF | TGCAGTGCTAGGGAATCCGGGACCCCGAAAGGGACCCAGTACTTC | 15 | TRBJ2-5 | few | . | TRBV20-1
CASRAGGPSFPGELFF | TGTGCCAGTAGAGCGGGAGGGCCGAGTTTCCCCGGGGAGCTGTTTTTT | 16 | TRBJ2-2 | . | TRBD2 | TRBV19
CASSRIGTSGIGDEQFF | TGTGCCAGCAGTAGGATAGGGACTAGCGGGATCGGGGATGAGCAGTTCTTC | 17 | TRBJ2-1 | . | TRBD2 | TRBV2
CASGLTGLAGLSDEQFF | TGTGCTAGTGGTTTGACCGGACTAGCGGGATTGTCGGATGAGCAGTTCTTC | 17 | TRBJ2-1 | many | TRBD2 | TRBV12-5
CASSPRAGIHIQYF | TGTGCCAGCAGCCCGCGAGCAGGGATCCACATTCAGTACTTC | 14 | TRBJ2-4 | many | . | TRBV9
CASRAGARYEQYF | TGTGCCAGCAGGGCGGGGGCCAGGTACGAGCAGTACTTC | 13 | TRBJ2-7 | . | . | TRBV28
CSANSESSYNEQFF | TGCAGTGCAAATAGCGAGAGCTCCTACAATGAGCAGTTCTTC | 14 | TRBJ2-1 | . | . | TRBV20-1
CAISPRGTTQETQYF | TGTGCCATCAGTCCCCGAGGGACCACACAAGAGACCCAGTACTTC | 15 | TRBJ2-5 | many | . | TRBV10-3
CASSLEQAGVYEQFF | TGTGCCAGCAGCTTAGAGCAAGCGGGAGTCTATGAGCAGTTCTTC | 15 | TRBJ2-1 | many | TRBD2 | TRBV11-3
CASRPQNTEAFF | TGTGCCAGCAGACCCCAGAACACTGAAGCTTTCTTT | 12 | TRBJ1-1 | . | . | TRBV28
CASSKEREGFGELFF | TGTGCCAGCAGTAAGGAGCGAGAGGGGTTCGGGGAGCTGTTTTTT | 15 | TRBJ2-2 | . | . | TRBV6-1
CASSASGSVHSYEQYF | TGTGCCAGCAGCGCAAGCGGGAGCGTACACTCCTACGAGCAGTACTTC | 16 | TRBJ2-7 | many | TRBD2 | TRBV9
CASSESRPGSYSNQPQHF | TGCGCCAGCAGTGAGTCTCGGCCAGGATCGTATAGCAATCAGCCCCAGCATTTT | 18 | TRBJ1-5 | . | . | TRBV10-2
CATSRDGGLVQPQHF | TGTGCCACCAGCAGAGACGGGGGCCTGGTTCAGCCCCAGCATTTT | 15 | TRBJ1-5 | few | . | TRBV15
CASSLPGPGQETQYF | TGTGCCAGCAGCTTACCGGGCCCAGGACAAGAGACCCAGTACTTC | 15 | TRBJ2-5 | many | . | TRBV11-3
CASSLASDSDNEQFF | TGTGCCAGCAGCTTAGCCAGTGACTCTGACAATGAGCAGTTCTTC | 15 | TRBJ2-1 | many | . | TRBV7-9
CSARGGNPNTGELFF | TGCAGTGCTAGAGGCGGCAACCCGAACACCGGGGAGCTGTTTTTT | 15 | TRBJ2-2 | many | . | TRBV20-1
CASSFSETGPWHF | TGTGCCAGCAGTTTCTCGGAGACAGGGCCCTGGCATTTT | 13 | TRBJ1-5 | . | TRBD1 | TRBV28
CASTRDRGKETQYF | TGTGCCAGCACCCGGGACAGGGGCAAAGAGACCCAGTACTTC | 14 | TRBJ2-5 | . | TRBD1 | TRBV3-1
CASSLWSSTDTQYF | TGTGCCAGCAGTTTATGGTCTAGCACAGATACGCAGTATTTT | 14 | TRBJ2-3 | many | . | TRBV27
CASSGSGRPGELFF | TGTGCCAGCAGCGGTAGCGGGAGGCCCGGGGAGCTGTTTTTT | 14 | TRBJ2-2 | many | TRBD2 | TRBV11-3
CASSISDLSGRRYNEQFF | TGTGCCAGTAGCATCTCCGACCTTAGCGGGAGAAGGTACAATGAGCAGTTCTTC | 18 | TRBJ2-1 | many | TRBD2 | TRBV19
CASRRTASSYEQYF | TGTGCCAGCAGGAGGACAGCCTCCTCCTACGAGCAGTACTTC | 14 | TRBJ2-7 | many | . | TRBV6-1
CSATTRNEKLFF | TGCAGTGCGACTACAAGGAATGAAAAACTGTTTTTT | 12 | TRBJ1-4 | many | . | TRBV20-1
CASSVQGAYNEQFF | TGTGCCAGCAGCGTGCAGGGGGCCTACAATGAGCAGTTCTTC | 14 | TRBJ2-1 | few | TRBD1 | TRBV9